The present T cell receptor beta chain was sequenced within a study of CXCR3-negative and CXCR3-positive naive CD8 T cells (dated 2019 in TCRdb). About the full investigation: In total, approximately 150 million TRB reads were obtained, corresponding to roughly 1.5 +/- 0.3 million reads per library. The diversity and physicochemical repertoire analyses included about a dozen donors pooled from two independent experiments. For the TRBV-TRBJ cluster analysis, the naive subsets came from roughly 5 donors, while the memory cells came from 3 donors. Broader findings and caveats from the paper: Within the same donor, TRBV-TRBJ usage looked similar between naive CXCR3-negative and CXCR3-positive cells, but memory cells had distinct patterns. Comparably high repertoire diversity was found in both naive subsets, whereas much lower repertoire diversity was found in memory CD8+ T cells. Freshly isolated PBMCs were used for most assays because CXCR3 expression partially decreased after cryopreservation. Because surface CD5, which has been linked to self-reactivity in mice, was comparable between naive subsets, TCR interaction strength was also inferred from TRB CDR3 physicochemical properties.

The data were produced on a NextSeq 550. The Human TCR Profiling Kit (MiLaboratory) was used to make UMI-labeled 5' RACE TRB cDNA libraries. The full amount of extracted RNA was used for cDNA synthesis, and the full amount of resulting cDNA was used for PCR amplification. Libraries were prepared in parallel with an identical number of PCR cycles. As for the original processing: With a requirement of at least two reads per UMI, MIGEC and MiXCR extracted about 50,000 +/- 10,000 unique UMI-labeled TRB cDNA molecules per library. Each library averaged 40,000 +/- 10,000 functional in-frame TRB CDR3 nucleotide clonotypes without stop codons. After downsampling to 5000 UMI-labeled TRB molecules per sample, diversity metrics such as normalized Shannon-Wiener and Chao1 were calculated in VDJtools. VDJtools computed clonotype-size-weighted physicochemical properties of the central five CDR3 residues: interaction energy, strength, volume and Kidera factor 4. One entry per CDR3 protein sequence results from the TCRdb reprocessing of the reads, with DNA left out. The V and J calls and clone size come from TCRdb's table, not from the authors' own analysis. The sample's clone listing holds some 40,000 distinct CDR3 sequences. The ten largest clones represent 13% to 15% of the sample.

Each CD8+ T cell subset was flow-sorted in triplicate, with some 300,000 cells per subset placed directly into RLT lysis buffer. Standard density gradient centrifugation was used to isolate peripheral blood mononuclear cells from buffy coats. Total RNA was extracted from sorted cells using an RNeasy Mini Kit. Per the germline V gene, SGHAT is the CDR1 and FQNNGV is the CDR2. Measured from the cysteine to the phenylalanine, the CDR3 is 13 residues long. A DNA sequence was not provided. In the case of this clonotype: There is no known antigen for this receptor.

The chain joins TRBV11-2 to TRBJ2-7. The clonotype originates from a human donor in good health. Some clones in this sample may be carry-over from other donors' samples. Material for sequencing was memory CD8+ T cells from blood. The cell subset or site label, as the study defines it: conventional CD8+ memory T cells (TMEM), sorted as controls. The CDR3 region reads CASSLGAKNEQYF. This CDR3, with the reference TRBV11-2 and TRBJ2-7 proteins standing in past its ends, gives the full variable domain EAGVAQSPRYKIIEKRQSVAFWCNPISGHATLYWYQQILGQGPKLLIQFQNNGVVDDSQLPKDRFSAERLKGVDSTLKIQPAKLEDSAVYLCASSLGAKNEQYFGPGTRLTVT.